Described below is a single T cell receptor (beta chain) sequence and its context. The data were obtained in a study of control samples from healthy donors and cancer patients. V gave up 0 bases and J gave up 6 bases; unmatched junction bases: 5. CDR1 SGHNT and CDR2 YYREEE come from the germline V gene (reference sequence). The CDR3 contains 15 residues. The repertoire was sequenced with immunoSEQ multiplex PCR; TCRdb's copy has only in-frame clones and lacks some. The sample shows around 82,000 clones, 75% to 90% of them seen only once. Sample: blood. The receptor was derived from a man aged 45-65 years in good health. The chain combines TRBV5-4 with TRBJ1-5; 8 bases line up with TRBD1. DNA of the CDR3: TGTGCCAGCAGCTTGGTGCAGGGGGCGGGTCAGCCCCAGCATTTT. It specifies CASSLVQGAGQPQHF.